The 30 T cell receptor beta chains below were found in one sample sequenced in a study of CD8+ T cells in alopecia areata. RNA extraction was followed by reverse transcription into cDNA, which acted as the sequencing template. Only in-frame clones appear in the TCRdb table, and some are missing; sequencing was by immunoSEQ multiplex PCR. This sample has over 100,000 clones, each found more than once. Sequences were obtained from lesional skin. Receptors were obtained from a C3H/HeJ mouse with alopecia areata. The MHC haplotype of this mouse line is H2-k.

This clone was found a few times. Mouse gene names apply. The DNA ends 4 residues before the CDR3 does, and the rest of the CDR3 is filled in from the germline J gene. This sequence joins TRBV1 and TRBJ2-7, with D maybe TRBD1 (6 bases). The length of the CDR3 is 15 residues. Germline loops: CDR1 NSQYPW, CDR2 LRSPGD (reference sequence). Trimming shortened V by 5 bases and J by 0 bases, and 14 bases separated the two germline ends. CDR3 DNA, as far as it was read: TGCACCTGCAGTTCCCGGGACACGAGCTCCTAT. Its translation: CTCSSRDTSSY. The whole CDR3 is CTCSSRDTSSYEQYF.

This clone occurred many times. Here the gene names and germline are mouse. The read ends 4 residues early relative to the CDR3; the germline J gene fills the gap. The chain couples TRBV13-3 to TRBJ2-5; 7 nucleotides align to TRBD2. V lost 0 bases to trimming and J lost 0 bases; unmatched junction nucleotides: 4. The CDR3 extends over 16 amino acids. The V gene's germline CDR1 is NNHDY and CDR2 SYVADS. CDR3 residues: CASSDETGVNQDTQYF. CDR3 bases read: TGTGCCAGCAGTGATGAAACTGGGGTTAACCAAGAC.

This clone was detected only a few times. Any gene name here is a mouse gene name. Sequencing ends 4 residues short of the CDR3 end; the germline J gene provides the rest. The V and J genes are TRBV1 and TRBJ2-5; weak D call: TRBD1 (7 bases). The CDR3 totals 16 residues. Germline V CDR1 and CDR2: NSQYPW, LRSPGD (reference sequence). The part of the CDR3 DNA that was read is TGCACCTGCAGTGCAGATAATTCGAGGGGGCAGGAC. The encoded protein is CTCSADNSRGQD. Given in full, the CDR3 is CTCSADNSRGQDTQYF.

As regards this clone: Germline and genes here are mouse. The missing CDR3 end, 4 residues past where the read stops, is filled in from the germline J gene. This rearrangement joins TRBV13-3 to TRBJ2-1, with 7 bases lining up with TRBD1. Germline CDR1 reads NNHDY; CDR2 reads SYVADS. Trimming took 4 bases from V and 5 from J; bases not matched to a gene: 6. The CDR3 consists of 14 residues. This CDR3 is CASSIGTENAEQFF. The CDR3 DNA, read in part, is TGTGCCAGCAGTATAGGGACAGAAAATGCT.

This clone was seen a few times. Mouse gene names apply. The observed sequence ends 4 residues before the CDR3 terminus, with the missing tail filled in from the germline J gene. The rearrangement uses TRBV1 and TRBJ2-3; D not certain. V gave up 0 bases and J gave up 0 bases, with 7 bases separating them. The CDR3 totals 15 residues. From germline, CDR1 is NSQYPW and CDR2 LRSPGD (reference sequence). Incomplete CDR3 DNA: TGCACCTGCAGTGCAGAGTACAGCAGTGCAGAA. It translates to CTCSAEYSSAE. The CDR3 in its entirety is CTCSAEYSSAETLYF.

Worth noting for this clone: Gene and germline names: mouse. With the read ending 4 residues before the CDR3 end, the germline J gene is used to fill in that end. V usage is TRBV13-3 and J usage is TRBJ2-4; TRBD2 matches 14 bases. This CDR3 contains 17 residues. Germline V gene data show CDR1 as NNHDY and CDR2 as SYVADS. V dropped 3 bases and J dropped 3; count of bases not matched to a gene: 6. CDR3 DNA (partial): TGTGCCAGCAGTGTCCCGGGACTGGGGGGGCCACAAAAC. It codes for CASSVPGLGGPQN. Given in full, the CDR3 is CASSVPGLGGPQNTLYF.

For this clone: The protein listed by TCRdb differs at residue 11 from the translated DNA, so the DNA translation is shown. Gene names are mouse gene names. The read ends 3 residues before the CDR3 terminus; that terminus is restored from the germline J gene. The chain joins TRBV1 to TRBJ1-3; 12 bases are a match to TRBD1. Germline V gene sequence: CDR1 NSQYPW, CDR2 LRSPGD (reference sequence). This CDR3 comprises 14 residues. CDR3 sequence reads: CTCSAGTGGFTLYF. The CDR3 bases that were read are TGCACCTGCAGTGCCGGGACAGGGGGCTTTACG.

This clone was found a few times. The gene symbols are mouse symbols. Sequencing ends 4 residues short of the CDR3 end; the germline J gene provides the rest. The chain joins TRBV13-3 to TRBJ2-3, with TRBD2 identical over 9 bases. V lost 1 base and J lost 4; bases outside the gene matches: 4. This CDR3 contains 15 residues. CDR1 is NNHDY and CDR2 is SYVADS in the germline V gene. CDR3 DNA, as far as it was read: TGTGCCAGCAGTGATCCGGACTGGGGTACAGAA. Translating it yields CASSDPDWGTE. The complete CDR3 reads CASSDPDWGTETLYF.

This clone occurred a few times. Gene and germline names: mouse. The CDR3 end lies 4 residues beyond the end of the read and is filled in from the germline J gene. The chain carries TRBV19 and TRBJ1-4, with D perhaps TRBD1 (6 bases). This CDR3 contains 16 residues. The germline CDR1 and CDR2 sequences are FNHDT and SITEND (reference sequence). The ends were cut back, 1 base at V and 0 bases at J, with 10 bases in the middle. The chain's CDR3 is CASSIRGGFSNERLFF. The covered CDR3 bases are TGTGCCAGCAGTATAAGAGGGGGATTTTCCAACGAA.

A few counts support this clone. The genes are named according to mouse. The read terminates 4 residues ahead of where the CDR3 ends, so the germline J gene completes it. V and J are TRBV19 and TRBJ2-1; 11 nucleotides align to TRBD2. This CDR3 is 13 amino acids long. CDR1 FNHDT and CDR2 SITEND come from the germline V gene (reference sequence). V was pared by 5 bases and J by 6 bases, with 1 base of the junction left unmatched. The chain's CDR3 is CASRGTGGAEQFF. CDR3 bases read: TGTGCCAGCAGGGGGACTGGGGGTGCT.

This clone was recorded many times. The protein in this entry is translated from the DNA; at residue 12 it differs from the protein listed in TCRdb. Gene labels here are mouse ones. The read gets to within 3 residues of the CDR3 end, and the germline J gene fills in the rest. J is TRBJ1-6 and V is TRBV1; D is perhaps TRBD1 (5 bases). TRBJ1-6 is annotated as an ORF whose role is uncertain. Looked up from germline, CDR1 is NSQYPW and CDR2 is LRSPGD (reference sequence). This CDR3 is 15 amino acids long. V was trimmed by 0 bases and J by 5 bases, leaving 8 bases between them. The CDR3 sequence: CTCSADRQNNSPLYF. The CDR3 DNA, read in part, is TGCACCTGCAGTGCAGATCGACAGAATAATTCGCCC.

This clone was detected a few times. The gene names here belong to mouse. Read sequence stops 4 residues before the CDR3 end, and the germline J gene provides the missing end. The V call is TRBV13-3, the J call TRBJ1-1; 9 bases agree with TRBD1. The CDR3 is 13 residues long. Germline V lookup: CDR1 NNHDY, CDR2 SYVADS. The J segment lost 3 bases and the V segment lost 6 bases, leaving 3 bases of the junction unmatched. The CDR3 region is CASNRDRDTEVFF. Incomplete CDR3 DNA: TGTGCCAGCAACCGGGACAGGGACACA.

As for this clone: All gene names here are mouse names. The read ends 4 residues shy of where the CDR3 ends; the end is completed using the germline J gene. The gene calls are TRBV17 and TRBJ2-3, with D possibly being TRBD2 (6 bases). Between the trimmed V and J ends, which lost 3 bases and 0 bases, there was a span of 10 bases. CDR1 and CDR2 from the germline V gene are MNHDT and YYDKIL. The CDR3 has 15 residues. The CDR3 loop is CASSSGWGSAETLYF. CDR3 DNA, as far as it was read: TGTGCTAGCAGTAGTGGGTGGGGGAGTGCAGAA.

The table lists this clone with a few counts. The gene symbols are mouse symbols. The sequenced fragment ends 4 residues before the CDR3 boundary, so the rest is inferred from the germline J gene. The gene calls are TRBV13-3 and TRBJ2-1; 10 nucleotides match TRBD2. Per germline, CDR1 NNHDY and CDR2 SYVADS. The trim removed 3 bases at V and 2 bases at J, leaving 5 bases unmatched. The CDR3 loop spans 16 amino acids. CDR3 bases read: TGTGCCAGCAGTGGACTGGGGGGAGAGGACTATGCT. Translation: CASSGLGGEDYA. The full-length CDR3 reads as CASSGLGGEDYAEQFF.

As for this clone: Relative to the germline gene, one junction end is altered; a read error may explain this. Germline and genes: mouse. The read ends 4 residues shy of where the CDR3 ends; the end is completed using the germline J gene. The chain joins TRBV17 to TRBJ2-2, with TRBD1 matching 8 bases. Germline V lookup: CDR1 MNHDT, CDR2 YYDKIL. The CDR3 has 14 amino acids. CDR3 amino acids: CARSRAGGAGQLYF. Incomplete CDR3 DNA: TGTGCTCGCAGTAGAGCAGGGGGCGCCGGG.

Note on this clone: Any gene name here is a mouse gene name. The read comes to an end 4 residues before the CDR3 does, leaving the germline J gene to fill in the end. The chain uses TRBV13-1 and TRBJ2-3; 12 nucleotides agree with TRBD2. This CDR3 is built from 18 residues. Germline V gene sequence: CDR1 NSHNY, CDR2 SYGAGN. V lost 0 bases, J lost 0 bases, and 5 bases stayed unmatched. The sequenced part of the CDR3 DNA is TGTGCCAGCAGTGATGAGGGACTGGGGGGCATAAGTGCAGAA. Translation: CASSDEGLGGISAE. The complete CDR3 sequence is CASSDEGLGGISAETLYF.

This clone was counted between two and nine times. The listed genes are named as in mouse. The sequence runs out 4 residues before the end of the CDR3; the remainder is reconstructed from the germline J gene. The chain joins TRBV13-1 to TRBJ1-1; unclear D gene. This CDR3 region has 11 residues. The germline V and J ends were trimmed by 5 bases and 1 base, with 3 bases remaining between them. CDR1 is NSHNY and CDR2 is SYGAGN in the germline V gene. This chain's CDR3 is CASRWNTEVFF. The sequenced CDR3 bases are TGTGCCAGCAGGTGGAACACA.

The table lists this clone with a few counts. The gene symbols are mouse symbols. The read comes to an end 4 residues before the CDR3 does, leaving the germline J gene to fill in the end. The chain uses TRBV1 and TRBJ1-4; 9 bases are a match to TRBD1. CDR3 size: 17 residues. V lost 2 bases, J lost 5 bases, and 9 bases stayed unmatched. The germline V gene encodes CDR1 NSQYPW and CDR2 LRSPGD (reference sequence). CDR3 sequence reads: CTCSALEPGQGNERLFF. The CDR3 bases that were read are TGCACCTGCAGTGCATTAGAACCGGGACAGGGAAACGAA.

To note about this clone: The gene names here belong to mouse. The CDR3 end lies 4 residues beyond the end of the read and is filled in from the germline J gene. V gene TRBV1 combines with J gene TRBJ2-1, with 11 bases aligning to TRBD1. This CDR3 spans 17 amino acids. Germline-derived CDR1 and CDR2 are NSQYPW and LRSPGD (reference sequence). Unmatched junction bases numbered 4, after V lost 0 bases and J lost 3 bases. The part of the CDR3 DNA that was read is TGCACCTGCAGTGCAGATCCTGGGACAGGGGGCTATGCT. Amino acid sequence: CTCSADPGTGGYA. The complete CDR3 protein is CTCSADPGTGGYAEQFF.

At least ten counts were recorded for this clone. Each gene name is a mouse one. The read finishes 4 residues shy of the CDR3 end, and the germline J gene is used to complete it. The chain joins TRBV19 to TRBJ2-5; 12 bases align to TRBD2. CDR1 is FNHDT and CDR2 is SITEND in the germline V gene (reference sequence). CDR3 length equals 13 residues. This CDR3 is CASRGLGGDTQYF. CDR3 bases read: TGTGCCAGCAGGGGACTGGGGGGAGAC. The entire variable domain, with the rest obtained from reference TRBV19 and TRBJ2-5, is as follows: GGIITQTPKFLIGQEGQKLTLKCQQNFNHDTMYWYRQDSGKGLRLIYYSITENDLQKGDLSEGYDASREKKSSFSLTVTSAQKNEMAVFLCASRGLGGDTQYFGPGTRLLVL.

This clone has at least ten counts. Here the gene names and germline are mouse. The missing CDR3 end, 4 residues past where the read stops, is filled in from the germline J gene. The V and J genes are TRBV17 and TRBJ2-1; 12 nucleotides match TRBD2. Germline-derived CDR1 and CDR2 are MNHDT and YYDKIL. The CDR3 length is 14 residues. CDR3 bases read: TGTGCTAGCAGTGCCGGGACTGGGGGGGCT. Residues: CASSAGTGGA. The complete CDR3 reads CASSAGTGGAEQFF.

This clone was seen only a few times. Germline and genes here are mouse. The read falls 4 residues short of the CDR3 end, and the missing part is taken from the germline J gene. The genes are TRBV16 and TRBJ2-5; 9 nucleotides line up with TRBD2. The length of the CDR3 is 13 residues. Germline V gene sequence: CDR1 SGHSA, CDR2 FRNQAP. CDR3 DNA (partial): TGTGCAAGCAGGGACTGGGGAGAAGAC. Translation gives CASRDWGED. The full CDR3 protein is CASRDWGEDTQYF.

In this sample, this clone turned up a few times. At residue 12, the TCRdb amino acid sequence and the translated nucleotide sequence differ, so the protein here is the DNA translation. Genes here carry mouse names. The read halts 3 residues ahead of the CDR3 end, with the missing end drawn from the germline J gene. The chain couples TRBV17 to TRBJ1-3; a weak D match, TRBD1 (6 bases). V lost 3 bases to trimming and J lost 0 bases, with 9 bases between them. CDR3 length: 15 residues. Germline V gene data show CDR1 as MNHDT and CDR2 as YYDKIL. The covered CDR3 bases are TGTGCTAGCAGTAGGCCAGGGGATTCTGGAAATACG. The encoded protein is CASSRPGDSGNT. The CDR3 as a whole reads CASSRPGDSGNTLYF.

This clone has only a few counts. Gene and germline names: mouse. The CDR3: CASSPGLGVPEQFF. Incomplete CDR3 DNA: TGTGCCAGCAGTCCGGGACTGGGGGTTCCT. J is TRBJ2-1 and V is TRBV13-1; TRBD2 matches 11 bases. The sequenced fragment ends 4 residues before the CDR3 boundary, so the rest is inferred from the germline J gene. CDR1 is NSHNY and CDR2 is SYGAGN in the germline V gene. This CDR3 has 14 amino acids.

A note on this clone: Mouse gene names and germline throughout. Read sequence stops 4 residues before the CDR3 end, and the germline J gene provides the missing end. The rearrangement links TRBV13-1 to TRBJ2-4; tentatively, D is TRBD1 (6 bases). The CDR3 consists of 13 residues. The germline CDR1 and CDR2 sequences are NSHNY and SYGAGN. The CDR3 loop reads CASSEWDKNTLYF. The covered CDR3 bases are TGTGCCAGCAGTGAGTGGGACAAAAAC.

A word on this clone: Here the gene names and germline are mouse. The CDR3 extends 4 residues past the end of the read, so its final part is completed from the germline J gene. The rearrangement joins TRBV13-2 to TRBJ2-7, with 7 bases identical to TRBD2. Germline V lookup: CDR1 NNHNN, CDR2 SYGAGS (reference sequence). This CDR3 contains 13 residues. J gave up 3 bases and V 2 bases, and 2 bases lay outside the gene matches. CDR3 region: CASGEDWNYEQYF. The sequenced part of the CDR3 DNA is TGTGCCAGCGGTGAGGACTGGAACTAT.

On this clone: All gene names here are mouse names. The sequence runs out 4 residues before the end of the CDR3; the remainder is reconstructed from the germline J gene. This sample also contains other DNA sequences that code for the same CDR3. This chain uses TRBV19 with TRBJ1-4, with unresolved D. CDR1 is FNHDT, CDR2 SITEND, per germline (reference sequence). CDR3 length: 12 amino acids. CDR3 DNA, as far as it was read: TGTGCCAGCAGTATCTCAGGCGAA. Amino acid sequence: CASSISGE. The CDR3 in its entirety is CASSISGERLFF.

Remarks on this clone: TCRdb lists a protein that is different at residue 13 from the translated DNA; the protein given here uses the DNA translation. Germline and genes: mouse. From the germline J gene comes the end of the CDR3, since the read stops 3 residues before it. This chain uses TRBV31 with TRBJ1-6; D may be TRBD1 (6 bases). TRBJ1-6 is sorted into the ORF group, with uncertain function. This CDR3 region has 16 residues. CDR1 is GKSSPN and CDR2 is SITVG in the germline V gene. The V and J ends lost 2 bases and 0 bases respectively, with 11 bases between them. The CDR3 here is CAWSLQGPSYNSPLYF. CDR3 bases read: TGTGCCTGGAGTTTACAGGGTCCTTCCTATAATTCGCCC.

Only a few counts were recorded for this clone. Each gene name is a mouse one. The read terminates 4 residues before the CDR3 end, so the remaining end is supplied by the germline J gene. The chain joins TRBV5 to TRBJ2-5; TRBD2 aligns across 8 bases. The germline V gene encodes CDR1 LGHNA and CDR2 YNLKQL (reference sequence). This CDR3 is built from 16 residues. With 0 bases clipped from V and 0 bases from J, the junction kept 2 bases outside the gene matches. CDR3 residues: CASSQDLGGNQDTQYF. The DNA read from the CDR3 is TGTGCCAGCAGCCAAGATCTGGGGGGAAACCAAGAC.

As concerns this clone: Genes and germline are mouse. The same CDR3 is also encoded by other DNA sequences in this sample. The CDR3 bases that were read are TGTGCCAGCAGTGATGGGCAGGGGGCAGGGGAC. As protein: CASSDGQGAGD. The full-length CDR3 reads as CASSDGQGAGDTQYF. The chain recombines TRBV13-3 with TRBJ2-5; TRBD1 aligns across 8 bases. The CDR3 end lies 4 residues beyond the end of the read and is filled in from the germline J gene. The CDR3 totals 15 residues. Germline values: CDR1 NNHDY, CDR2 SYVADS.